This T cell receptor (beta chain) appears in the sequencing data of a study of blood T cell repertoires in COVID-19. The trim removed 6 bases at V and 4 bases at J, leaving 7 bases unmatched. Germline V CDR1 and CDR2: LNHDA, SQIVND (reference sequence). The CDR3 runs 14 residues. Some clones are missing from TCRdb's copy, which holds only in-frame ones; the method was immunoSEQ multiplex PCR. Counted here are roughly 130,000 clones, roughly nine tenths occurring once; the ten biggest clones make up approximately 3.5%. The sample was peripheral blood. The clonotype originates from a man aged 45 to 65 with active COVID-19. The chain combines TRBV19 with TRBJ1-2, with 8 bases aligning to TRBD1. The CDR3 DNA reads TGTGCCAGTAGCGGACAGGGAATCAGCTATGGCTACACCTTC. This gives the protein CASSGQGISYGYTF. The full variable domain, with the rest looked up from reference TRBV19 and TRBJ1-2, is DGGITQSPKYLFRKEGQNVTLSCEQNLNHDAMYWYRQDPGQGLRLIYYSQIVNDFQKGDIAEGYSVSREKKESFPLTVTSAQKNPTAFYLCASSGQGISYGYTFGSGTRLTVV.